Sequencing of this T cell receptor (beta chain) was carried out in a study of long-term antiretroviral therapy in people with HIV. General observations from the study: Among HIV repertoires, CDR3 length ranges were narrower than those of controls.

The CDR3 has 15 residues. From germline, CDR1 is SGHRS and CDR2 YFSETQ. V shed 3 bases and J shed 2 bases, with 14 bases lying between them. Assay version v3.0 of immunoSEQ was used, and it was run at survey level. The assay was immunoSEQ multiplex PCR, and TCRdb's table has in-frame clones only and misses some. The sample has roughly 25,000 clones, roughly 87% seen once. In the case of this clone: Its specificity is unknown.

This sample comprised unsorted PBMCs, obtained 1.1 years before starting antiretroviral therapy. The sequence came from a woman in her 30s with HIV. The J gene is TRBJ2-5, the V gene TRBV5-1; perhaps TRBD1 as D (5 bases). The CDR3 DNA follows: TGCGCCAGCAGCTCCGCAGGGTTAGGGCAAGAGACCCAGTACTTC. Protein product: CASSSAGLGQETQYF.